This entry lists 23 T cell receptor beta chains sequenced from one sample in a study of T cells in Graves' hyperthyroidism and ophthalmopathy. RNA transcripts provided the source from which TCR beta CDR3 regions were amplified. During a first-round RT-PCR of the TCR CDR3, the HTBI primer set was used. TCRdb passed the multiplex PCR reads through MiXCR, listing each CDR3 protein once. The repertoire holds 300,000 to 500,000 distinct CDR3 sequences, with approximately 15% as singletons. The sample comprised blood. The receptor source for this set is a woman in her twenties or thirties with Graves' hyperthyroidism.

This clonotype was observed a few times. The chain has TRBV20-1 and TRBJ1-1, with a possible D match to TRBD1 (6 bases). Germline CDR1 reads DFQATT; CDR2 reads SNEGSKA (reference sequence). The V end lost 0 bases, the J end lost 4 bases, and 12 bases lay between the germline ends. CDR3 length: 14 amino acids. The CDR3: CSARDLRGSTEAFF. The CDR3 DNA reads TGCAGTGCTAGAGATCTCAGGGGTTCCACTGAAGCTTTCTTT.

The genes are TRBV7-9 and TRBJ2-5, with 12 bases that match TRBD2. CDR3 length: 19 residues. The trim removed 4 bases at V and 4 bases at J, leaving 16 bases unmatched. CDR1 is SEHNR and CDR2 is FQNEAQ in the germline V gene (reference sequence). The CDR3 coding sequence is TGTGCCAGCAGCTCCGACGGACTAGCGGGATTATTGTTAGGAGAGACCCAGTACTTC. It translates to CASSSDGLAGLLLGETQYF.

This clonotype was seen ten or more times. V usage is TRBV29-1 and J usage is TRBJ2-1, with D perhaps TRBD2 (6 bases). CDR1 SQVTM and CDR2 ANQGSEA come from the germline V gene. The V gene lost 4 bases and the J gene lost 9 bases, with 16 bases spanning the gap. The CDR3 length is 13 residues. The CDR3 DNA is TGCAGCGTTGGCCGGGACTTATGGAGTGAGCAGTTCTTC. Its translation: CSVGRDLWSEQFF.

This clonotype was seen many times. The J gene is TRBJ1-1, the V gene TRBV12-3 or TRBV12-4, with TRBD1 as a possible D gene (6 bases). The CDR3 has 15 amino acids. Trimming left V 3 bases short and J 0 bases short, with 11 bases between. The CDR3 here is CASSLRGGMNTEAFF. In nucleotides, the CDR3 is TGTGCCAGCAGTTTGAGAGGGGGGATGAACACTGAAGCTTTCTTT.

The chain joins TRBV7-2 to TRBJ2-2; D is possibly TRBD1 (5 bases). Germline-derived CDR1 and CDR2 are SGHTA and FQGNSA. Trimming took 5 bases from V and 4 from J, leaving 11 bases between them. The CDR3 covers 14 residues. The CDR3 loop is CASSARQITGELFF. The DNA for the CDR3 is TGTGCCAGCAGCGCGCGACAGATCACCGGGGAGCTGTTTTTT.

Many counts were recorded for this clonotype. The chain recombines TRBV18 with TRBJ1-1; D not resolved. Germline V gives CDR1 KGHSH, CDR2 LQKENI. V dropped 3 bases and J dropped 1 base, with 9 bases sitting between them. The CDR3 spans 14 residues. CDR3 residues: CASSPQTGNTEAFF. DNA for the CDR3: TGTGCCAGCTCACCCCAGACTGGGAACACTGAAGCTTTCTTT.

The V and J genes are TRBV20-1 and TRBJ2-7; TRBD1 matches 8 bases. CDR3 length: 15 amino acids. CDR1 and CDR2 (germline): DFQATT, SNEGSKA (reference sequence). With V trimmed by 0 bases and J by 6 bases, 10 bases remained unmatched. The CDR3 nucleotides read TGCAGTGCTAGAGACTCGTCCCAGGGGGCGACCGAGCAGTACTTC. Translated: CSARDSSQGATEQYF.

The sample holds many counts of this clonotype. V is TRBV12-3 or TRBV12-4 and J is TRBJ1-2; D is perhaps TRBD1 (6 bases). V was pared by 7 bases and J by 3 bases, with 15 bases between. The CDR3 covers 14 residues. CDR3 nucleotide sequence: TGTGCCAGCACGGACCGGACAGTTCACTATGGCTACACCTTC. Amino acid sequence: CASTDRTVHYGYTF.

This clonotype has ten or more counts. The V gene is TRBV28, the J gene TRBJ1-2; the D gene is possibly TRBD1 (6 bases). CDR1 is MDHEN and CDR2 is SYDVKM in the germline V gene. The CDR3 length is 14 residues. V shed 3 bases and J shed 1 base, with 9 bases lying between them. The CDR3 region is CASSLIGGNYGYTF. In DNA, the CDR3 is TGTGCCAGCAGTTTGATAGGGGGTAACTATGGCTACACCTTC.

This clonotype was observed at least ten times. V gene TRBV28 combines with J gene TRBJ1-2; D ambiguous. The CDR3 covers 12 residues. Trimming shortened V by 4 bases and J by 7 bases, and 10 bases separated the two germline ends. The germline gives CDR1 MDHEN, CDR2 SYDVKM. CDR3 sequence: CASSSPWGGYTF. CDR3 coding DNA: TGTGCCAGCAGTTCACCTTGGGGTGGCTACACCTTC.

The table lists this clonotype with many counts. CDR3 sequence (DNA): TGTGCCAGCTCACCACTTCAAGAGACCCAGTACTTC. Encoded protein: CASSPLQETQYF. The chain combines TRBV18 with TRBJ2-5; D is ambiguous. Germline lookup yields CDR1 KGHSH and CDR2 LQKENI. V shed 1 base and J shed 2 bases, with 2 bases lying between them. This CDR3 contains 12 residues.

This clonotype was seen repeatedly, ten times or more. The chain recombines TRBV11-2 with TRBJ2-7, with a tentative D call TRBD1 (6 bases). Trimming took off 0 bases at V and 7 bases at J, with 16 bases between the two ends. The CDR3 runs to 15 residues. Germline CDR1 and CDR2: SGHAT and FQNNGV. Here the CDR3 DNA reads TGTGCCAGCAGCTTAGATCGGTGGCAGGGGAAAGAGCAGTACTTC. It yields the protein CASSLDRWQGKEQYF.

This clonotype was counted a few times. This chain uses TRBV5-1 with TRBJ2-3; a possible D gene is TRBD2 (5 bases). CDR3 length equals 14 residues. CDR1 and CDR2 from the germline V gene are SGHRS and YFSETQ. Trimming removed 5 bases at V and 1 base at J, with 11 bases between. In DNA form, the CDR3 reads TGCGCCAGCAGGGGGAGAGATGGCACAGATACGCAGTATTTT. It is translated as CASRGRDGTDTQYF.

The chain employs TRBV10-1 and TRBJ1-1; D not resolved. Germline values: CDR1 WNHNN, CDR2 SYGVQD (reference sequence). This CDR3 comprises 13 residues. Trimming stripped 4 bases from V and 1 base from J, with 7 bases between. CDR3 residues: CASSGPGNTEAFF. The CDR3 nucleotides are TGCGCCAGCAGTGGGCCGGGGAACACTGAAGCTTTCTTT.

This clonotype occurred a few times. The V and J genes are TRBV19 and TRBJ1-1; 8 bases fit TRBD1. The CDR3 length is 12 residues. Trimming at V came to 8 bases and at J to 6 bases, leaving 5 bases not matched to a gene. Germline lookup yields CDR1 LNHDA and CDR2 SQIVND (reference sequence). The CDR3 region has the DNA TGTGCCAGTGGACAGGGAGGCTCTGAAGCTTTCTTT. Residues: CASGQGGSEAFF.

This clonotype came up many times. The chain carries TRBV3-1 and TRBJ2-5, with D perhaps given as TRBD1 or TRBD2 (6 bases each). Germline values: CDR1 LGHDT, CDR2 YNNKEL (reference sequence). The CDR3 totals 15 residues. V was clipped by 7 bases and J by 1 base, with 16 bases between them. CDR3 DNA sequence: TGTGCCAGCATGGGGGACATCGGGGGCCAAGAGACCCAGTACTTC. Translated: CASMGDIGGQETQYF.

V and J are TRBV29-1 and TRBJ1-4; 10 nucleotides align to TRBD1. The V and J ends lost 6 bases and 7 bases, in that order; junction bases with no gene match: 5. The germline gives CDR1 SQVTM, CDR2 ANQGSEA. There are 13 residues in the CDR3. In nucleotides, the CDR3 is TGCAGCGTGGCGGGACAGGGGTCTGAAAAACTGTTTTTT. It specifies CSVAGQGSEKLFF.

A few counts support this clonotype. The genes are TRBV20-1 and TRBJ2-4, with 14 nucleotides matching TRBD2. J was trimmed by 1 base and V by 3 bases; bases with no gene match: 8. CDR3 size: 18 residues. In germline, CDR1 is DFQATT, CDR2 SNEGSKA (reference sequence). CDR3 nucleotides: TGCAGTGCTAGGGGACTAGCGGGAGAGGTTTCGGCCAAAAACATTCAGTACTTC. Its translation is CSARGLAGEVSAKNIQYF.

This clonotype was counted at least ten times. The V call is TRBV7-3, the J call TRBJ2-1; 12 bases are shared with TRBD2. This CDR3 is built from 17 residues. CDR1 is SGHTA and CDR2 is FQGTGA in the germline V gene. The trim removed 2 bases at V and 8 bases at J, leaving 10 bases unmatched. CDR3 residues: CASSLAAGLAGIDEQFF. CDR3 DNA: TGTGCCAGCAGCTTAGCCGCCGGACTAGCGGGAATCGATGAGCAGTTCTTC.

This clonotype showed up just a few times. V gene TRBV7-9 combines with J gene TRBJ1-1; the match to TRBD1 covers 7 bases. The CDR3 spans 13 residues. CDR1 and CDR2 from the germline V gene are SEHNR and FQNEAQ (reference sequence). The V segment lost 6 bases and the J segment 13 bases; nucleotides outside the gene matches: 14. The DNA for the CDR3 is TGTGCCAGCAGTCGCGACGACAGGGCCAGGGTTTTCTTT. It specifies CASSRDDRARVFF. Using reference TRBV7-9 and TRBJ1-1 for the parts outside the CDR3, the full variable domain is DTGVSQNPRHKITKRGQNVTFRCDPISEHNRLYWYRQTLGQGPEFLTYFQNEAQLEKSRLLSDRFSAERPKGSFSTLEIQRTEQGDSAMYLCASSRDDRARVFFGQGTRLTVV.

CDR3: CASRLKAAPDTQYF. CDR3 nucleotide sequence: TGTGCCAGCAGACTTAAGGCCGCGCCAGATACGCAGTATTTT. V gene TRBV7-9 combines with J gene TRBJ2-3; D is undetermined. Germline CDR1 and CDR2: SEHNR and FQNEAQ (reference sequence). The CDR3 runs to 14 residues. Trimming removed 6 bases at V and 4 bases at J, with 14 bases between.

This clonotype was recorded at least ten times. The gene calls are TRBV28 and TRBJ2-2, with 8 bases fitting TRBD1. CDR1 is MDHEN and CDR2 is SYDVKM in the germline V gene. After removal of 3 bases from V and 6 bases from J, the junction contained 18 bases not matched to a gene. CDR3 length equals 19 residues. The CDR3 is CASSLGRGRFGSLPGELFF. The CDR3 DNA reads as TGTGCCAGCAGTTTGGGCAGGGGGCGATTTGGGTCCCTTCCCGGGGAGCTGTTTTTT.

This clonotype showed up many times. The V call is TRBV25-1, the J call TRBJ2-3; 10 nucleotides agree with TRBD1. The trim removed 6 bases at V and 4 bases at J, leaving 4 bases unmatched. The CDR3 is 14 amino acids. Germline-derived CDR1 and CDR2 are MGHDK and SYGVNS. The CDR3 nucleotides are TGTGCCAGCAGCGGGACAGGGGAGTCAGATACGCAGTATTTT. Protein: CASSGTGESDTQYF.